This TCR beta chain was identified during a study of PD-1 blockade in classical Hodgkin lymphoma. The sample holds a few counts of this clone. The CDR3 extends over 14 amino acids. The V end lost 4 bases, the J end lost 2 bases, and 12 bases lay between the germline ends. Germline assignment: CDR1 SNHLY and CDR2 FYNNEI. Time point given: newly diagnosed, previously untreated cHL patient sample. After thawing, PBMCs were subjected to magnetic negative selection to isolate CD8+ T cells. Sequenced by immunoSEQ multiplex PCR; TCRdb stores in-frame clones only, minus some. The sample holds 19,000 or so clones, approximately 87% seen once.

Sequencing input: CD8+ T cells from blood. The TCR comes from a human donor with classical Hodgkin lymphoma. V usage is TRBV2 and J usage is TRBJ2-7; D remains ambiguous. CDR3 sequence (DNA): TGTGCCAGCAGTGGTTTACCACCAACCTACGAGCAGTACTTC. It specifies CASSGLPPTYEQYF.